This T cell receptor (beta chain) was sequenced in a study of T-cell reconstitution after alpha-beta-depleted transplantation in children. From germline, CDR1 is LNHDA and CDR2 SQIVND (reference sequence). V shed 3 bases and J shed 6 bases, with 21 bases lying between them. CDR3 length: 17 residues. Unique molecular identifiers were incorporated when the TCRbeta library was constructed. A single record per CDR3 protein comes from TCRdb applying MiXCR to the PCR reads. The sample contains 350,000 to 450,000 distinct CDR3 sequences, 13% of which appear only once. This specimen was PBMCs, taken from the stem cell graft. The clonotype was recovered from a human donor who donated a stem cell graft to a child with Fanconi anemia. The genes are TRBV19 and TRBJ2-1; D possibly corresponds to TRBD2 (7 bases). Here the CDR3 DNA reads TGTGCCAGTAGTATGGGGAATAGGGCGGGGGCTGGCAATGAGCAGTTCTTC. It encodes CASSMGNRAGAGNEQFF.